This T cell receptor beta chain originates from a study of OX40 agonist ivuxolimab in advanced cancers. The CDR3 is 17 amino acids. The germline V gene has CDR1 SGHKS and CDR2 YYEKEE (reference sequence). V gave up 4 bases and J gave up 0 bases, with 19 bases separating them. Here immunoSEQ multiplex PCR was the method, and the copy in TCRdb shows in-frame clones only, minus some. The sample lists tens of thousands of clones, around 80% seen once, with 5.1% in the top ten. The V call is TRBV5-5, the J call TRBJ1-1, with a tentative D call TRBD1 (6 bases). The TCR originated in an adult with an advanced solid tumor such as melanoma, head and neck, liver or kidney cancer. Sequencing was performed on CD4+ or CD8+ T cells sorted from blood, taken in a trial of the OX40 agonist ivuxolimab. The CDR3: CASSTTGRSSMNTEAFF. CDR3 DNA: TGTGCCAGCAGCACGACAGGCCGTTCGAGTATGAACACTGAAGCTTTCTTT.